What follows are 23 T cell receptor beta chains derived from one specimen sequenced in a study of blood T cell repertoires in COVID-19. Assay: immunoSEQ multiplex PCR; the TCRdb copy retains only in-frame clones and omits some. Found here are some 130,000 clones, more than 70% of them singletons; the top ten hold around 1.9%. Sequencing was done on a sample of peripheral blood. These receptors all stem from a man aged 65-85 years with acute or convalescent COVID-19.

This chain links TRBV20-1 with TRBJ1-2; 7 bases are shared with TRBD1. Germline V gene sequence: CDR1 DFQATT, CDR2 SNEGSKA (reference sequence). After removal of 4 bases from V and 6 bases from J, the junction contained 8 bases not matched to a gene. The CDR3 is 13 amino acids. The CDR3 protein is CSAIEGAINGYTF. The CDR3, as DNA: TGCAGTGCTATTGAGGGGGCAATCAATGGCTACACCTTC.

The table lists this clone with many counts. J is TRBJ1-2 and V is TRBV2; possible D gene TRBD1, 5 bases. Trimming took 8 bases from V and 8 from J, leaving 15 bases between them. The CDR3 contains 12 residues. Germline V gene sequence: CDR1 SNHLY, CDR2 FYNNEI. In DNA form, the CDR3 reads TGTGCCAGCGGCAGGGTTTTTGACGGCTACACCTTC. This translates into CASGRVFDGYTF.

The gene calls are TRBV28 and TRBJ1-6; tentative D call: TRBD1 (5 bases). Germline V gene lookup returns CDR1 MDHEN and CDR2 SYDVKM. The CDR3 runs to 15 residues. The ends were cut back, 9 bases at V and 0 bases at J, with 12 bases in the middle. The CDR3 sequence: CASCGQYSYNSPLHF. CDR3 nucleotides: TGTGCCAGTTGTGGACAATACTCCTATAATTCACCCCTCCACTTT. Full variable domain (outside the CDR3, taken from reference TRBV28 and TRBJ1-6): DVKVTQSSRYLVKRTGEKVFLECVQDMDHENMFWYRQDPGLGLRLIYFSYDVKMKEKGDIPEGYSVSREKKERFSLILESASTNQTSMYLCASCGQYSYNSPLHFGNGTRLTVT.

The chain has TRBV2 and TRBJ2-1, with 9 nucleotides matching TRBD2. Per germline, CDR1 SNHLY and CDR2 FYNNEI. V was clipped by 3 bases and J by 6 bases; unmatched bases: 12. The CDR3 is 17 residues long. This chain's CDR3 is CASSDGSGGASGNEQFF. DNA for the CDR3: TGTGCCAGCAGTGATGGTAGCGGGGGAGCTTCGGGCAATGAGCAGTTCTTC.

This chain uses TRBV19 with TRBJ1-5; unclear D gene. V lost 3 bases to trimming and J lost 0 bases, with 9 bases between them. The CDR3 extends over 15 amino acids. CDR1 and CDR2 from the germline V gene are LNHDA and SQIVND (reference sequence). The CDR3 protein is CASSIYKSSNQPQHF. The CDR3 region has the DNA TGTGCCAGTAGTATTTACAAATCTAGCAATCAGCCCCAGCATTTT. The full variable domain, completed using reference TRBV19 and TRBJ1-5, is DGGITQSPKYLFRKEGQNVTLSCEQNLNHDAMYWYRQDPGQGLRLIYYSQIVNDFQKGDIAEGYSVSREKKESFPLTVTSAQKNPTAFYLCASSIYKSSNQPQHFGDGTRLSIL.

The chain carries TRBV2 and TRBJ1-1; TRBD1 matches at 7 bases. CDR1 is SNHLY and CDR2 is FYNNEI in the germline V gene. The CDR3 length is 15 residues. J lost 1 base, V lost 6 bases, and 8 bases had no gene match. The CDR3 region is CASRTSGQTNTEAFF. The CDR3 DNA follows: TGTGCCAGCAGAACCTCGGGACAGACGAACACTGAAGCTTTCTTT.

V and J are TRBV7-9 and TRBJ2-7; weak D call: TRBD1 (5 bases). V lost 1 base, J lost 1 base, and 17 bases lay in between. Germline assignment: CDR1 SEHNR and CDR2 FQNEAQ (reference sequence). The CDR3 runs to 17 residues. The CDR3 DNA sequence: TGTGCCAGCAGCTTAGGAGTTCTACCAGGGAATTCCTACGAGCAGTACTTC. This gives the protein CASSLGVLPGNSYEQYF.

CDR3: CASSEHREITEAFF. The CDR3 nucleotides read TGTGCCAGCAGCGAACACAGGGAAATCACTGAAGCTTTCTTT. The chain employs TRBV7-9 and TRBJ1-1; maybe TRBD1 (6 bases). This CDR3 spans 14 amino acids. CDR1 and CDR2 (germline): SEHNR, FQNEAQ (reference sequence). Trimming shortened V by 5 bases and J by 4 bases, and 14 bases separated the two germline ends.

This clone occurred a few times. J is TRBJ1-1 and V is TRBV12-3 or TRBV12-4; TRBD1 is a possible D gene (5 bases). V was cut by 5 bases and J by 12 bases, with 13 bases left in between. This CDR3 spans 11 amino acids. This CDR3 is CASSADSITFF. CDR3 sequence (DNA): TGTGCCAGCAGTGCCGACAGTATAACTTTCTTT.

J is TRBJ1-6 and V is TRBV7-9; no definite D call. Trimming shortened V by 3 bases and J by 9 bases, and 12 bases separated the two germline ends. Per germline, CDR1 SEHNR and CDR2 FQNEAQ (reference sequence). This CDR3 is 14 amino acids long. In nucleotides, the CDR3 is TGTGCCAGCAGCTTGAATCCCCCGGGTTCACCCCTCCACTTT. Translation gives CASSLNPPGSPLHF.

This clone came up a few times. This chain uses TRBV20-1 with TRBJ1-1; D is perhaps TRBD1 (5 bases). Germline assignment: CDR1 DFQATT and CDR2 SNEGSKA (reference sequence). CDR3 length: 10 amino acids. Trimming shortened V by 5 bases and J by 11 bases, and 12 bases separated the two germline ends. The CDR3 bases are TGCAGTGCTTTTTCAGGGCCCGCTTTCTTT. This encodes CSAFSGPAFF.

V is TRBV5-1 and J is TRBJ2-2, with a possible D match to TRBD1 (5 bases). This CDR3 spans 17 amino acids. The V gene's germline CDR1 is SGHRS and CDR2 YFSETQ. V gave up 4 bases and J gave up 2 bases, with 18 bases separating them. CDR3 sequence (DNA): TGCGCCAGCAGCCCTGGGGTAGGGCAGGGAAACACCGGGGAGCTGTTTTTT. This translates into CASSPGVGQGNTGELFF.

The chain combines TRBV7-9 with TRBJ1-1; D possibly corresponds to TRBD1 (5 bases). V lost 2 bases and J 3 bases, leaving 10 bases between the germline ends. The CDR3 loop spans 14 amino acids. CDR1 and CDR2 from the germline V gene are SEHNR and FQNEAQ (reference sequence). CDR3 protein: CASSLNQGYTEAFF. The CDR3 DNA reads TGTGCCAGCAGCTTAAATCAGGGCTACACTGAAGCTTTCTTT. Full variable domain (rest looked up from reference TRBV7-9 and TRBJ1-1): DTGVSQNPRHKITKRGQNVTFRCDPISEHNRLYWYRQTLGQGPEFLTYFQNEAQLEKSRLLSDRFSAERPKGSFSTLEIQRTEQGDSAMYLCASSLNQGYTEAFFGQGTRLTVV.

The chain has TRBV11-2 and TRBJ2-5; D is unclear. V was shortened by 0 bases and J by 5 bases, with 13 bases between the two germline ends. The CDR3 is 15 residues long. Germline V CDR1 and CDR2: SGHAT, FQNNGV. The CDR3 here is CASSLDTGHQETQYF. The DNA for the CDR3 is TGTGCCAGCAGCTTAGATACGGGTCATCAGGAGACCCAGTACTTC.

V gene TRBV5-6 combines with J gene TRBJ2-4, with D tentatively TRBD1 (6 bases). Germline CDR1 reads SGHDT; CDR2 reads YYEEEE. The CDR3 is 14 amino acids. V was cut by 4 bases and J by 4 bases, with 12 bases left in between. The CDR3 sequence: CASSRRGTKNIQYF. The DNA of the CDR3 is TGTGCCAGCAGCCGCAGGGGTACTAAAAACATTCAGTACTTC.

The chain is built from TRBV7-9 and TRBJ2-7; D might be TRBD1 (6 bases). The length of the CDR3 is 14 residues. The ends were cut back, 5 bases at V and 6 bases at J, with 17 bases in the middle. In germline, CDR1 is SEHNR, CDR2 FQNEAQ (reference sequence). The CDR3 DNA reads TGTGCCAGCAGCCCATCGCCAGGGGTGGGCGAGCAGTACTTC. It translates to CASSPSPGVGEQYF.

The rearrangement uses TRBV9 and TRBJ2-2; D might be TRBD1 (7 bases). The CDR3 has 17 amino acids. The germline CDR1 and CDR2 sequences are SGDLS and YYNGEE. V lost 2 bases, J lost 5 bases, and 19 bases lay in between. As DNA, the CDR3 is TGTGCCAGCAGCGTCCTTGATATGGCAGGGGGGACCGGGGAGCTGTTTTTT. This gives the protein CASSVLDMAGGTGELFF.

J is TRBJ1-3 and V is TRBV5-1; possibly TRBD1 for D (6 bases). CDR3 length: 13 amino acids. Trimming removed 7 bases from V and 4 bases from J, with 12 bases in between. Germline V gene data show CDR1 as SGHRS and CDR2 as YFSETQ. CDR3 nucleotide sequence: TGCGCCAGCGCAGGGGCAGGGGGAAACACCATATATTTT. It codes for CASAGAGGNTIYF.

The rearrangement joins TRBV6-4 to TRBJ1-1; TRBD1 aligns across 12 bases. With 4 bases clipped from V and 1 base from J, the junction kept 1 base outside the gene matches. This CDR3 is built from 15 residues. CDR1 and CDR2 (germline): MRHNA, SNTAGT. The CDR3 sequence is CASSGDRGRNTEAFF. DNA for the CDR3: TGTGCCAGCAGTGGGGACAGGGGGCGGAACACTGAAGCTTTCTTT.

Here the CDR3 reads CASSSGILQETQYF. CDR3 DNA sequence: TGTGCCAGCAGCTCCGGGATATTACAAGAGACCCAGTACTTC. The V call is TRBV6-5, the J call TRBJ2-5; D is perhaps TRBD2 (5 bases). Germline CDR1 and CDR2: MNHEY and SVGAGI. The CDR3 totals 14 residues. The V gene lost 6 bases and the J gene lost 2 bases, with 13 bases spanning the gap.

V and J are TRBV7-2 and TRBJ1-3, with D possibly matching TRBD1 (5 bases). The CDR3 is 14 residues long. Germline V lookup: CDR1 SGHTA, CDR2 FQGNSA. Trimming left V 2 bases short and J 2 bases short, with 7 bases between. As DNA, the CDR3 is TGTGCCAGCAGCTTACGGGGGGCTGGAAACACCATATATTTT. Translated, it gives CASSLRGAGNTIYF.

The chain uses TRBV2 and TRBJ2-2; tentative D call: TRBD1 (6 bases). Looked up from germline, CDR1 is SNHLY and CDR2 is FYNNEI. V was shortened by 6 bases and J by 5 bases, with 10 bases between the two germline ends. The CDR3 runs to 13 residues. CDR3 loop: CASRQGGTGELFF. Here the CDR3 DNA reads TGTGCCAGCAGACAGGGTGGGACCGGGGAGCTGTTTTTT.

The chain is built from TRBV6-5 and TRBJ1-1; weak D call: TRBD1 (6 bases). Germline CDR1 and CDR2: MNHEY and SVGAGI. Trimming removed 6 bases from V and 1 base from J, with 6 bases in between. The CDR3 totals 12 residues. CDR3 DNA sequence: TGTGCCAGCAGCAGGGGGAACACTGAAGCTTTCTTT. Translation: CASSRGNTEAFF.